This T cell receptor (beta chain) was recorded in a study of blood T cell repertoires in COVID-19. Across the whole study: The origin of the acute and convalescent COVID-19 samples was the United States, Italy and Spain. T cells, B-cell-depleted T cells, or PBMCs provided the cDNA or gDNA that served as material.

The CDR3 has 14 amino acids. Germline V gene data show CDR1 as SGHKS and CDR2 as YYEKEE (reference sequence). Trimming pared 4 bases from V and 2 bases from J, leaving 12 bases between. In the original processing: Estimated nucleated cell counts came from reference gene primer amplification. The assay was immunoSEQ multiplex PCR, and TCRdb's table has in-frame clones only and misses some. For V, J and clone size, that table is used; D and trimming come from the DNA. Of 300,000 to 400,000 clones listed, 90% were seen once; the top ten hold 2% to 3%. The receptor comes from a man aged 55 to 70 who had recovered from COVID-19. The chain recombines TRBV5-5 with TRBJ1-1, with D tentatively TRBD1 (5 bases). The sample was PBMCs or T cells enriched from blood (not recorded which). CDR3: CASSPYTGNTEAFF. In DNA, the CDR3 is TGTGCCAGCAGCCCGTATACAGGTAACACTGAAGCTTTCTTT.